These 22 T cell receptor beta chains came from one sample sequenced in a study of T cells in Graves' hyperthyroidism and ophthalmopathy. Researchers amplified the TCR beta CDR3 regions from RNA transcripts. HTBI primers were employed in a first-round RT-PCR of the TCR CDR3. TCRdb re-analysed the multiplex PCR reads in MiXCR, keeping a single row per CDR3 protein. The table has roughly 720,000 distinct CDR3 sequences, approximately 15% seen once. The sample taken for sequencing was blood. Source of these receptors: a man aged 50-60 years with Graves' hyperthyroidism.

At least ten counts were recorded for this clonotype. V gene TRBV11-2 combines with J gene TRBJ2-1; D perhaps matches TRBD2 (6 bases). From germline, CDR1 is SGHAT and CDR2 FQNNGV. CDR3 length equals 12 residues. Trimming stripped 3 bases from V and 13 bases from J, with 13 bases between. In DNA form, the CDR3 reads TGTGCCAGCAGCTTCCCGGGAGTTCGACAGTTCTTC. It is translated as CASSFPGVRQFF.

The table lists this clonotype with a few counts. V and J are TRBV6-1 and TRBJ2-7; 10 nucleotides match TRBD1. The CDR3 loop spans 16 amino acids. CDR1 MNHNS and CDR2 SASEGT come from the germline V gene. Germline trimming cut 6 bases from V and 7 bases from J; bases unmatched to any gene: 15. The chain's CDR3 is CASSSRRGQGVWEQYF. CDR3 DNA sequence: TGTGCCAGCAGCTCCAGACGAGGACAGGGGGTGTGGGAGCAGTACTTC.

As regards this clonotype: A read error may be the cause here, since a much bigger clone is one base away. Likely a read error: the CDR3 ends without its conserved phenylalanine or tryptophan. The V call is TRBV2, the J call TRBJ2-1, with D perhaps TRBD2 (5 bases). Germline V lookup: CDR1 SNHLY, CDR2 FYNNEI. Trimming removed 3 bases from V and 2 bases from J, with 11 bases in between. This CDR3 region has 15 residues. This CDR3 is CASSDGLQAYNEQFL. In DNA form, the CDR3 reads TGTGCCAGCAGTGATGGACTCCAGGCCTACAATGAGCAGTTCCTC.

The table lists this clonotype with a few counts. This chain uses TRBV6-5 with TRBJ2-1, with TRBD2 matching over 11 bases. The CDR3 loop spans 17 amino acids. With V trimmed by 0 bases and J by 8 bases, 9 bases remained unmatched. CDR1 MNHEY and CDR2 SVGAGI come from the germline V gene. The CDR3 is CASSYSAGTSGPHEQFF. The DNA of the CDR3 is TGTGCCAGCAGTTACTCTGCCGGGACTAGCGGTCCCCATGAGCAGTTCTTC.

This clonotype was seen a handful of times. The chain links TRBV29-1 to TRBJ1-5, with D tentatively TRBD1 (5 bases). The CDR3 length is 14 residues. The V end lost 2 bases, the J end lost 1 base, and 9 bases lay between the germline ends. Germline CDR1 is SQVTM and CDR2 is ANQGSEA. CDR3 region: CSVETGVSNQPQHF. The CDR3 DNA sequence: TGCAGCGTTGAAACAGGAGTAAGCAATCAGCCCCAGCATTTT. Supplemented by reference TRBV29-1 and TRBJ1-5, the full variable domain reads SAVISQKPSRDICQRGTSLTIQCQVDSQVTMMFWYRQQPGQSLTLIATANQGSEATYESGFVIDKFPISRPNLTFSTLTVSNMSPEDSSIYLCSVETGVSNQPQHFGDGTRLSIL.

This clonotype was recorded many times. The rearrangement joins TRBV28 to TRBJ2-6, with D possibly matching TRBD1 (6 bases). CDR3 length: 15 residues. V was shortened by 5 bases and J by 4 bases, with 12 bases between the two germline ends. The germline CDR1 and CDR2 sequences are MDHEN and SYDVKM. CDR3 residues: CASSDRGSGANVLTF. CDR3 in DNA: TGTGCCAGCAGTGATAGGGGGTCGGGGGCCAACGTCCTGACTTTC.

This clonotype was observed at least ten times. The chain combines TRBV12-3 or TRBV12-4 with TRBJ2-4, with 12 bases aligning to TRBD2. CDR3 length equals 15 residues. V lost 6 bases, J lost 9 bases, and 9 bases stayed unmatched. CDR3 bases: TGTGCCAGCAGCCTAACCGGGACTAGCGGGCTCATTCAGTACTTC. This codes for CASSLTGTSGLIQYF.

This clonotype was detected only a few times. The chain joins TRBV7-3 to TRBJ2-3; no clear D. The germline CDR1 and CDR2 sequences are SGHTA and FQGTGA. V shed 5 bases and J shed 0 bases, with 12 bases lying between them. This CDR3 region has 15 residues. CDR3 nucleotides: TGTGCCAGCAGCCTAAAGCGAACTAGCACAGATACGCAGTATTTT. Amino acid sequence: CASSLKRTSTDTQYF.

This clonotype has ten or more counts. This chain joins TRBV7-9 and TRBJ2-7, with 7 positions matching TRBD2. Germline lookup yields CDR1 SEHNR and CDR2 FQNEAQ (reference sequence). This CDR3 has 15 amino acids. V lost 5 bases and J lost 0; bases outside the gene matches: 7. CDR3 amino acids: CASSPWGEGSYEQYF. The CDR3, as DNA: TGTGCCAGCAGCCCGTGGGGGGAGGGCTCCTACGAGCAGTACTTC.

This clonotype was seen a single time. V and J are TRBV11-3 and TRBJ2-7, with 10 bases matching TRBD2. The germline V gene has CDR1 SGHNT and CDR2 YENEEA. The V gene end was trimmed by 5 bases and the J gene end by 3 bases; junction bases not matched to a gene: 7. The CDR3 is 15 amino acids. DNA for the CDR3: TGTGCCAGCAGCCGATCGGGACTAGCGTACTACGAGCAGTACTTC. Amino acids: CASSRSGLAYYEQYF. Based on the CDR3 plus reference TRBV11-3 and TRBJ2-7, the full variable domain is EAGVVQSPRYKIIEKKQPVAFWCNPISGHNTLYWYLQNLGQGPELLIRYENEEAVDDSQLPKDRFSAERLKGVDSTLKIQPAELGDSAVYLCASSRSGLAYYEQYFGPGTRLTVT.

This sequence joins TRBV7-9 and TRBJ2-7, with D perhaps TRBD1 (5 bases). Trimming cost V 3 bases and J 3 bases, with 12 bases left between them. CDR1 SEHNR and CDR2 FQNEAQ come from the germline V gene (reference sequence). The CDR3 totals 14 residues. The DNA for the CDR3 is TGTGCCAGCAGCTTCGGACACACCGACTACGAGCAGTACTTC. It yields the protein CASSFGHTDYEQYF.

This clonotype was seen many times. CDR3 in DNA: TGTGCCAGCAGCTCGGACAGAGCCAGGGGGTGGAGCACTGAAGCTTTCTTT. Translated: CASSSDRARGWSTEAFF. V gene TRBV11-2 combines with J gene TRBJ1-1, with 7 bases matching TRBD1. CDR3 length: 17 amino acids. Looked up from germline, CDR1 is SGHAT and CDR2 is FQNNGV. Trimming cost V 4 bases and J 4 bases; bases outside gene matches: 15.

This clonotype was recorded many times. The rearrangement joins TRBV27 to TRBJ1-1; 11 bases align to TRBD1. From germline, CDR1 is MNHEY and CDR2 SMNVEV (reference sequence). Losses at the gene ends were 2 bases for V and 4 bases for J; bases not matched to a gene: 6. This CDR3 contains 16 residues. CDR3 coding DNA: TGTGCCAGCAGTTTAACGGACAGGGGGCGATCCACTGAAGCTTTCTTT. It encodes CASSLTDRGRSTEAFF.

This clonotype has ten or more counts. The chain combines TRBV12-3 or TRBV12-4 with TRBJ2-3, with 7 positions matching TRBD2. The CDR3 has 16 residues. J gave up 1 base and V 5 bases, and 9 bases lay outside the gene matches. CDR3: CASSPPTSKGTDTQYF. The CDR3 region has the DNA TGTGCCAGCAGTCCTCCGACTAGCAAAGGCACAGATACGCAGTATTTT.

This clonotype was detected many times. The chain uses TRBV7-2 and TRBJ2-2; 7 bases align to TRBD1. Trimming removed 5 bases from V and 5 bases from J; junction bases left unmatched: 14. This CDR3 is built from 17 residues. Germline CDR1 is SGHTA and CDR2 is FQGNSA. This CDR3 is CASSPPGGGASTGELFF. The CDR3, as DNA: TGTGCCAGCAGCCCTCCAGGGGGTGGGGCCTCGACCGGGGAGCTGTTTTTT. Filled out from reference TRBV7-2 and TRBJ2-2, the complete variable domain reads GAGVSQSPSNKVTEKGKDVELRCDPISGHTALYWYRQSLGQGLEFLIYFQGNSAPDKSGLPSDRFSAERTGGSVSTLTIQRTQQEDSAVYLCASSPPGGGASTGELFFGEGSRLTVL.

In this sample, this clonotype turned up a few times. The chain combines TRBV9 with TRBJ2-2; weak D call: TRBD2 (6 bases). There are 14 residues in the CDR3. CDR1 SGDLS and CDR2 YYNGEE come from the germline V gene. The V end lost 3 bases, the J end lost 6 bases, and 12 bases lay between the germline ends. The CDR3 spells CASSEGLGAGELFF. CDR3 coding DNA: TGTGCCAGCAGCGAGGGACTTGGTGCCGGGGAGCTGTTTTTT.

In this sample, this clonotype turned up many times. V and J are TRBV11-2 and TRBJ2-1; TRBD2 matches at 8 bases. Unmatched junction bases numbered 9, after V lost 0 bases and J lost 8 bases. Germline loops: CDR1 SGHAT, CDR2 FQNNGV. The CDR3 has 16 residues. CDR3 loop: CASSLDIGGGWDEQFF. The DNA of the CDR3 is TGTGCCAGCAGCTTAGATATCGGGGGGGGTTGGGATGAGCAGTTCTTC.

The CDR3, as DNA: TGTGCCACTCTTGTGGGCCCTCCGAAGTACGAGCAGTACTTC. Amino acid sequence: CATLVGPPKYEQYF. The chain recombines TRBV6-1 with TRBJ2-7; no reliable D call. Trimming cost V 10 bases and J 4 bases, with 20 bases left between them. The CDR3 extends over 14 amino acids. Germline CDR1 reads MNHNS; CDR2 reads SASEGT.

This clonotype turned up a few times. The rearrangement uses TRBV28 and TRBJ2-2; D is uncertain. The germline V gene has CDR1 MDHEN and CDR2 SYDVKM. V lost 5 bases to trimming and J lost 6 bases, with 10 bases between them. The CDR3 runs 13 residues. CDR3 amino acids: CASSAHGAGELFF. CDR3 DNA: TGTGCCAGCAGTGCACATGGGGCCGGGGAGCTGTTTTTT.

This clonotype appeared many times. This rearrangement joins TRBV2 to TRBJ2-1; TRBD2 aligns across 7 bases. The CDR3 sequence is 14 residues long. The germline CDR1 and CDR2 sequences are SNHLY and FYNNEI. Trimming at V came to 6 bases and at J to 7 bases, leaving 9 bases not matched to a gene. CDR3 sequence reads: CASRAGNEGNEQFF. CDR3 in DNA: TGTGCCAGCAGAGCGGGAAACGAGGGTAATGAGCAGTTCTTC.

On this clonotype: Given a much more abundant clone one base away, this may be a read error. The V gene is TRBV6-5, the J gene TRBJ2-7; D is uncertain. Trimming left V 4 bases short and J 7 bases short, with 14 bases between. There are 13 residues in the CDR3. Germline values: CDR1 MNHEY, CDR2 SVGAGI. In DNA, the CDR3 is TGTGCCAGCAGTTGGGATTCGTATGAGGAGCAGTACTTC. As protein: CASSWDSYEEQYF.

The chain couples TRBV4-3 to TRBJ2-1; 12 nucleotides match TRBD2. Germline CDR1 and CDR2: LGHNA and YSLEER. V trimming: 4 bases; J trimming: 8 bases; junction bases outside the gene matches: 9. The CDR3 is 16 amino acids. The DNA for the CDR3 is TGCGCCAGCAGCCTAGGCCCTAGCGGGAGGGCCGATGAGCAGTTCTTC. It specifies CASSLGPSGRADEQFF.